This T cell receptor (beta chain) was profiled in a study of OX40 agonist ivuxolimab in advanced cancers. At the level of the study: Each dose-escalation patient presented with hepatocellular carcinoma, melanoma, renal cell or head and neck cancer. Under the entry rules, prior anti-PD-1, anti-PD-L1 or anti-CTLA-4 therapy was allowed, and around 36% had some.

Produced via immunoSEQ multiplex PCR; TCRdb's table is partial and in-frame only. This table has about 30,000 clones, 74% appearing once. The sequence was collected from an adult with an advanced solid tumor such as melanoma, head and neck, liver or kidney cancer. The sequencing used CD4+ or CD8+ T cells sorted from blood, collected in a trial of the OX40 agonist ivuxolimab.

Written as DNA, the CDR3 is TGCGCCAGCTCCCGGGGAGGCACCGGGGAGCTGTTTTTT. Its protein product is CASSRGGTGELFF. The chain uses TRBV10-1 and TRBJ2-2; D perhaps matches TRBD2 (6 bases). Trimming took 8 bases from V and 4 from J, leaving 11 bases between them. Germline CDR1 reads WNHNN; CDR2 reads SYGVQD (reference sequence). The CDR3 spans 13 residues.